The 19 T cell receptor beta chains given below trace back to one sample, sequenced in a study of cytomegalovirus exposure and HLA in healthy donors. PCR amplification relied on 60 Vbeta primers (plus 13 Jbeta primers). Generated by immunoSEQ multiplex PCR, the TCRdb table keeps only in-frame clones and is missing some. The sample lists around 170,000 clones, around three quarters occurring once. The sample consisted of PBMCs. These receptors came from a woman in her forties in good health and CMV-seronegative.

The V gene is TRBV20-1, the J gene TRBJ1-2; no reliable D call. The CDR3 runs 11 residues. V dropped 1 base and J dropped 8 bases, with 8 bases sitting between them. Germline V gene data show CDR1 as DFQATT and CDR2 as SNEGSKA (reference sequence). CDR3 region: CSARAVVGYTF. Here the CDR3 DNA reads TGCAGTGCTAGAGCGGTGGTCGGCTACACCTTC.

The rearrangement joins TRBV6-5 to TRBJ2-7; the match to TRBD2 covers 10 bases. The CDR3 has 16 amino acids. Germline V lookup: CDR1 MNHEY, CDR2 SVGAGI. The trim removed 0 bases at V and 6 bases at J, leaving 8 bases unmatched. The CDR3 region has the DNA TGTGCCAGCAGTTACTCGAGGCCGACTAGCGGGCGCGAGCAGTACTTC. This sequence encodes CASSYSRPTSGREQYF.

This chain joins TRBV5-1 and TRBJ1-6, with a weak D call TRBD1 (5 bases). V lost 2 bases, J lost 7 bases, and 13 bases lay in between. The CDR3 is 15 residues long. CDR1 SGHRS and CDR2 YFSETQ come from the germline V gene. As DNA, the CDR3 is TGCGCCAGCAGCTTTGACGGACACTCAAATTCACCCCTCCACTTT. The encoded protein is CASSFDGHSNSPLHF.

This sequence joins TRBV2 and TRBJ2-2; TRBD2 might be the D (7 bases). The germline V gene encodes CDR1 SNHLY and CDR2 FYNNEI. The CDR3 totals 16 residues. The V gene lost 3 bases and the J gene lost 2 bases, with 13 bases spanning the gap. The CDR3 DNA follows: TGTGCCAGCAGTGAGGGGGGGGGCTTAAACACCGGGGAGCTGTTTTTT. Its protein product is CASSEGGGLNTGELFF.

The chain recombines TRBV27 with TRBJ2-1, with a weak D call TRBD2 (5 bases). CDR3 length: 15 residues. CDR1 is MNHEY, CDR2 SMNVEV, per germline (reference sequence). Trimming removed 3 bases from V and 7 bases from J, with 16 bases in between. CDR3: CASSLVGVLGNEQFF. The CDR3 nucleotides read TGTGCCAGCAGTTTGGTGGGAGTCCTGGGGAATGAGCAGTTCTTC.

This chain links TRBV6-5 with TRBJ1-5; 7 bases are a match to TRBD1. Germline CDR1 is MNHEY and CDR2 is SVGAGI. V shed 9 bases, J shed 2 bases, and the junction held 7 bases outside the gene matches. CDR3 length: 14 residues. The CDR3 bases are TGTGCCAGTGGAGGGGGGACAGGCAATCAGCCCCAGCATTTT. It encodes CASGGGTGNQPQHF.

This rearrangement joins TRBV12-5 to TRBJ1-2, with unresolved D. The V end lost 5 bases, the J end lost 8 bases, and 18 bases lay between the germline ends. The CDR3 sequence is 14 residues long. Germline V gene sequence: CDR1 LGHNT, CDR2 FRNRAP. The CDR3 spells CASGPSYGVEGYTF. The CDR3 DNA is TGTGCTAGTGGTCCATCCTACGGGGTAGAAGGCTACACCTTC.

This chain joins TRBV5-4 and TRBJ1-2; weak D call: TRBD1 (6 bases). V gave up 1 base and J gave up 6 bases, with 16 bases separating them. Germline CDR1 SGHNT, CDR2 YYREEE (reference sequence). The CDR3 covers 15 residues. The DNA for the CDR3 is TGTGCCAGCAGCTTGTTGGGGGCGGATCTCAATGGCTACACCTTC. This gives the protein CASSLLGADLNGYTF.

This chain links TRBV18 with TRBJ2-5, with 7 bases matching TRBD2. This CDR3 comprises 17 residues. The germline CDR1 and CDR2 sequences are KGHSH and LQKENI. With 2 bases clipped from V and 0 bases from J, the junction kept 9 bases outside the gene matches. The CDR3 loop reads CASSPETGGLYQETQYF. CDR3 DNA: TGTGCCAGCTCACCAGAGACGGGGGGACTGTACCAAGAGACCCAGTACTTC.

This clone has just a few counts. This chain joins TRBV5-6 and TRBJ1-1; 9 nucleotides align to TRBD1. Losses at the gene ends were 6 bases for V and 6 bases for J; bases not matched to a gene: 9. The CDR3 loop spans 14 amino acids. Germline CDR1 is SGHDT and CDR2 is YYEEEE. As DNA, the CDR3 is TGTGCCAGCATATTTGGACAGGGGCGCGCTGAAGCTTTCTTT. Translated: CASIFGQGRAEAFF.

The chain joins TRBV6-1 to TRBJ1-1, with 11 bases that match TRBD1. The CDR3 has 15 amino acids. The germline CDR1 and CDR2 sequences are MNHNS and SASEGT. The trim removed 6 bases at V and 1 base at J, leaving 4 bases unmatched. The CDR3 loop reads CASSAGTGGNTEAFF. Written as DNA, the CDR3 is TGTGCCAGCAGCGCCGGGACAGGGGGGAACACTGAAGCTTTCTTT.

The chain employs TRBV28 and TRBJ2-5; weak D call: TRBD2 (6 bases). The CDR3 extends over 16 amino acids. Germline V gene sequence: CDR1 MDHEN, CDR2 SYDVKM. Trimming shortened V by 5 bases and J by 4 bases, and 20 bases separated the two germline ends. The CDR3 DNA reads TGTGCCAGCAGTGGACCCGGGAGCCAGAGTGGAGAGACCCAGTACTTC. This sequence encodes CASSGPGSQSGETQYF.

This chain connects TRBV19 to TRBJ2-7; TRBD1 agrees at 8 bases. Germline CDR1 is LNHDA and CDR2 is SQIVND (reference sequence). The length of the CDR3 is 14 residues. Trimming took 6 bases from V and 1 from J; bases not matched to a gene: 5. The CDR3 DNA reads as TGTGCCAGTAGAGGGACAGGTGGATCCTACGAGCAGTACTTC. Translating gives CASRGTGGSYEQYF.

V usage is TRBV15 and J usage is TRBJ2-1, with TRBD2 as a possible D gene (6 bases). The CDR3 contains 15 residues. CDR1 and CDR2 from the germline V gene are LNHNV and YYDKDF (reference sequence). The V end was cut by 7 bases, the J end by 0 bases, with 13 bases between. CDR3 DNA: TGTGCCACCAACCCGGGACTTAACTCCTACAATGAGCAGTTCTTC. Translating it yields CATNPGLNSYNEQFF.

With regard to this clone: At one of its ends the junction is not consistent with the germline gene, which may arise from a read error. This chain links TRBV7-9 with TRBJ2-5, with a weak D call TRBD2 (5 bases). CDR3 length: 14 amino acids. Germline CDR1 reads SEHNR; CDR2 reads FQNEAQ (reference sequence). The CDR3 sequence: CARVLVSGQEAQYF. The CDR3 DNA reads TGTGCCAGGGTCCTAGTGAGCGGCCAAGAGGCCCAGTACTTC. The full variable domain, completed using reference TRBV7-9 and TRBJ2-5, is DTGVSQNPRHKITKRGQNVTFRCDPISEHNRLYWYRQTLGQGPEFLTYFQNEAQLEKSRLLSDRFSAERPKGSFSTLEIQRTEQGDSAMYLCARVLVSGQEAQYFGPGTRLLVL.

This chain links TRBV7-2 with TRBJ1-6; no firm D call. V lost 4 bases and J lost 6, with 25 bases in between. Germline V gene sequence: CDR1 SGHTA, CDR2 FQGNSA. The CDR3 covers 19 residues. Here the CDR3 DNA reads TGTGCCAGCAGCTCGACGCTGCCCGACATGCGAGGACTTAATTCACCCCTCCACTTT. Translation gives CASSSTLPDMRGLNSPLHF.

V and J are TRBV5-1 and TRBJ2-5; 11 positions match TRBD2. The germline gives CDR1 SGHRS, CDR2 YFSETQ. This CDR3 contains 17 residues. J lost 1 base, V lost 0 bases, and 5 bases had no gene match. Here the CDR3 DNA reads TGCGCCAGCAGCTTGGCCGGGACTAGCGGTCCCCAAGAGACCCAGTACTTC. This encodes CASSLAGTSGPQETQYF.

The chain recombines TRBV5-6 with TRBJ1-6, with D possibly TRBD1 on 6 matching bases. Germline V gene sequence: CDR1 SGHDT, CDR2 YYEEEE. The CDR3 is 16 amino acids. The V and J ends lost 2 bases and 7 bases respectively, with 16 bases between them. CDR3 sequence: CASSFRPLGANSPLHF. CDR3 DNA sequence: TGTGCCAGCAGCTTCCGCCCGTTGGGGGCGAATTCACCCCTCCACTTT.

The chain joins TRBV2 to TRBJ1-3; no clear D gene. The V end was cut by 3 bases, the J end by 0 bases, with 9 bases between. The CDR3 consists of 15 residues. Germline CDR1 reads SNHLY; CDR2 reads FYNNEI. The CDR3 protein is CASSEGILSGNTIYF. Written as DNA, the CDR3 is TGTGCCAGCAGTGAGGGCATCCTCTCTGGAAACACCATATATTTT.